Below, one TCR beta chain is given with its context. The record originates from a study of blood T cell repertoires in COVID-19. The overall study: Specimens from acute and convalescent COVID-19 originated in the United States, Italy and Spain. In each case, the material was cDNA or gDNA derived from T cells, B-cell-depleted T cells, or PBMCs.

Sequencing used immunoSEQ multiplex PCR; TCRdb keeps in-frame clones, though not all of them. The sample holds about 140,000 clones, around 88% seen once. The sequence was collected from a woman in her sixties with acute or convalescent COVID-19. Sequencing was carried out using peripheral blood.

This CDR3 is CASSWGLAGGGDTQYF. In nucleotides, the CDR3 is TGTGCCAGCAGCTGGGGACTAGCGGGGGGAGGTGATACGCAGTATTTT. The rearrangement links TRBV5-6 to TRBJ2-3; TRBD2 matches 15 bases. Germline-derived CDR1 and CDR2 are SGHDT and YYEEEE. V trimming: 3 bases; J trimming: 6 bases; junction bases outside the gene matches: 5. This CDR3 is 16 amino acids long.